The 32 T cell receptor beta chains below come from one sample, sequenced in a study of post-analysis software for immune sequencing data. General study points: Higher frequency in patients than in controls was seen for about five TRBV segments, with TRBV5-6, TRBV5-1 and TRBV20-1 among them.

These receptors lack a known antigen. Unique molecular identifiers were built into the TCR beta cDNA libraries. TCRdb re-derived calls from the PCR reads in MiXCR, one entry per CDR3 protein. Of hundreds of thousands of distinct CDR3 sequences in the sample, less than 45% were seen once. Sequenced input: blood. Receptors originate from a girl aged 5-17 years with multiple sclerosis.

This clonotype appeared many times. The chain has TRBV29-1 and TRBJ2-7; D remains unclear. V lost 5 bases and J lost 0, with 8 bases in between. This CDR3 contains 12 residues. Germline CDR1 is SQVTM and CDR2 is ANQGSEA. The CDR3 DNA reads as TGCAGCGTTATAAAGAGCTCCTACGAGCAGTACTTC. Amino acids: CSVIKSSYEQYF.

The chain recombines TRBV9 with TRBJ2-3; no clear D gene. V was shortened by 2 bases and J by 0 bases, with 13 bases between the two germline ends. The CDR3 sequence is 16 residues long. Germline V gene lookup returns CDR1 SGDLS and CDR2 YYNGEE. CDR3 DNA sequence: TGTGCCAGCAGCGTTCGCCAGGCCCCTAGCACAGATACGCAGTATTTT. Translation gives CASSVRQAPSTDTQYF.

In regard to this clonotype: Mismatch with germline at one junction end may stem from a read error. This chain links TRBV5-1 with TRBJ2-6; D possibly matches TRBD1 or TRBD2 (5 bases each). This CDR3 comprises 16 residues. Per the germline V gene, CDR1 is SGHRS and CDR2 is YFSETQ. CDR3 nucleotides: TGCACCAGCAGCTCGGGTGGGGGACCGGGGGCCAACGTCCTGACTTTC. Protein sequence: CTSSSGGGPGANVLTF.

The chain combines TRBV5-1 with TRBJ2-5, with 8 bases that match TRBD1. This CDR3 has 13 amino acids. V shed 6 bases, J shed 3 bases, and the junction held 4 bases outside the gene matches. In germline, CDR1 is SGHRS, CDR2 YFSETQ. CDR3 amino acids: CASTLTGEETQYF. The CDR3 DNA reads as TGCGCCAGCACTCTGACAGGGGAAGAGACCCAGTACTTC.

This chain uses TRBV7-2 with TRBJ1-4; tentatively, D is TRBD1 (5 bases). Trimming shortened V by 2 bases and J by 3 bases, and 7 bases separated the two germline ends. The length of the CDR3 is 14 residues. Germline loops: CDR1 SGHTA, CDR2 FQGNSA. DNA of the CDR3: TGTGCCAGCAGCTTAAACAGGCCTAATGAAAAACTGTTTTTT. It is translated as CASSLNRPNEKLFF.

The CDR3 spells CSAVNQGGRALSTDTQYF. In nucleotides, the CDR3 is TGCAGTGCCGTTAACCAGGGCGGGAGGGCCCTTAGCACAGATACGCAGTATTTT. The V and J genes are TRBV20-1 and TRBJ2-3, with TRBD2 matching over 9 bases. The CDR3 loop spans 18 amino acids. The germline CDR1 and CDR2 sequences are DFQATT and SNEGSKA (reference sequence). The trim removed 6 bases at V and 0 bases at J, leaving 16 bases unmatched.

V gene TRBV7-8 combines with J gene TRBJ2-7, with unresolved D. Between the trimmed V and J ends, which lost 7 bases and 2 bases, there was a span of 15 bases. The CDR3 is 14 residues long. The germline CDR1 and CDR2 sequences are SGHVS and FQNEAQ. The CDR3 DNA reads TGTGCCAGCACCCCGTGGCAGGTCGCCTACGAGCAGTACTTC. It is translated as CASTPWQVAYEQYF.

This rearrangement joins TRBV28 to TRBJ2-5, with D perhaps given as TRBD1 or TRBD2 (5 bases each). Germline CDR1 MDHEN, CDR2 SYDVKM. Trimming removed 4 bases from V and 2 bases from J, with 23 bases in between. This CDR3 is built from 18 residues. The CDR3 region is CASSSRSFTWGGQETQYF. The CDR3 region has the DNA TGTGCCAGCAGTTCGAGATCGTTTACGTGGGGCGGGCAAGAGACCCAGTACTTC.

This chain uses TRBV10-3 with TRBJ2-7; D is unresolved. Trimming cost V 5 bases and J 2 bases, with 13 bases left between them. Germline values: CDR1 ENHRY, CDR2 SYGVKD. The CDR3 contains 14 residues. DNA for the CDR3: TGTGCCATCAGTAACCGGGCGGAAACCTACGAGCAGTACTTC. It encodes CAISNRAETYEQYF.

The table lists this clonotype with a count of one. One junction end does not reproduce the germline sequence, and a read error may be involved. The V and J genes are TRBV11-2 and TRBJ2-1; 10 bases line up with TRBD2. The CDR3 has 14 residues. Germline V gene sequence: CDR1 SGHAT, CDR2 FQNNGV. The CDR3 DNA follows: TGCGCCAGCAGCTTAGATTTGGCTAGCGGGAGCTGGTTCTTC. This gives the protein CASSLDLASGSWFF.

The gene calls are TRBV5-1 and TRBJ2-7; 9 nucleotides line up with TRBD1. CDR1 and CDR2 from the germline V gene are SGHRS and YFSETQ. V gave up 2 bases and J gave up 5 bases; unmatched junction bases: 8. The CDR3 runs to 15 residues. CDR3 in DNA: TGCGCCAGCAGCTTCACGGGACAGGGAACGAACGAGCAGTACTTC. Translation: CASSFTGQGTNEQYF.

The chain carries TRBV5-8 and TRBJ1-2, with a weak D call TRBD1 (6 bases). CDR3 length equals 15 residues. The germline V gene has CDR1 SGHTS and CDR2 YDEGEE. With 5 bases removed from V and 6 bases from J, the gap between germline ends came to 20 bases. In DNA form, the CDR3 reads TGTGCCAGCAGACTTCCGGGGGCCTCAAGAGATGGCTACACCTTC. This sequence encodes CASRLPGASRDGYTF.

This chain connects TRBV14 to TRBJ2-7, with TRBD1 matching over 7 bases. This CDR3 contains 17 residues. V gave up 2 bases and J gave up 2 bases; unmatched junction bases: 12. Germline V gives CDR1 SGHDN, CDR2 FVKESK. The CDR3 region is CASSQSSGRGKPYEQYF. The CDR3 DNA sequence: TGTGCCAGCAGCCAAAGCAGTGGCAGGGGGAAACCCTACGAGCAGTACTTC.

The CDR3 sequence: CSAGPTGTGLYEQYF. Here the CDR3 DNA reads TGCAGTGCCGGACCGACCGGGACAGGGCTTTACGAGCAGTACTTC. This chain connects TRBV20-1 to TRBJ2-7, with 9 bases aligning to TRBD1. This CDR3 contains 15 residues. Germline loops: CDR1 DFQATT, CDR2 SNEGSKA (reference sequence). With 6 bases clipped from V and 4 bases from J, the junction kept 13 bases outside the gene matches.

The CDR3 loop is CASSAEPSNYGYTF. CDR3 nucleotide sequence: TGCGCCAGCAGCGCGGAACCTTCTAACTATGGCTACACCTTC. The V gene is TRBV5-1, the J gene TRBJ1-2; D gene uncertain. Germline CDR1 SGHRS, CDR2 YFSETQ. The CDR3 is 14 amino acids. Trimming left V 4 bases short and J 0 bases short, with 10 bases between.

In its sample, this clonotype was seen a few times. The chain carries TRBV20-1 and TRBJ2-5; D gene uncertain. Germline CDR1 reads DFQATT; CDR2 reads SNEGSKA (reference sequence). This CDR3 region has 13 residues. Trimming removed 6 bases from V and 6 bases from J, with 17 bases in between. DNA for the CDR3: TGCAGTGCAAACCGGGCCCCAACCCAGACCCAGTACTTC. This sequence encodes CSANRAPTQTQYF.

This clonotype was counted a few times. The CDR3 DNA sequence: TGTGCCAGCAGCTGGGACGGCCTCTCTGGGGCCAACGTCCTGACTTTC. It is translated as CASSWDGLSGANVLTF. V and J are TRBV7-2 and TRBJ2-6; perhaps D is TRBD1 or TRBD2 (5 bases each). V was clipped by 4 bases and J by 0 bases, with 10 bases between them. The CDR3 loop spans 16 amino acids. CDR1 is SGHTA, CDR2 FQGNSA, per germline.

The chain employs TRBV3-1 and TRBJ2-1; 8 bases align to TRBD2. The CDR3 sequence is 14 residues long. CDR1 is LGHDT and CDR2 is YNNKEL in the germline V gene (reference sequence). After removal of 4 bases from V and 4 bases from J, the junction contained 3 bases not matched to a gene. CDR3 bases: TGTGCCAGCAGCCGTAGCGGGGTATACAATGAGCAGTTCTTC. This translates into CASSRSGVYNEQFF.

The chain recombines TRBV12-3 or TRBV12-4 with TRBJ1-2; D may be TRBD1 (6 bases). This CDR3 is 13 amino acids long. Trimming removed 3 bases from V and 8 bases from J, with 13 bases in between. This CDR3 reads CASSFVPGAGYTF. The CDR3 DNA reads TGTGCCAGCAGTTTTGTTCCGGGGGCCGGCTACACCTTC.

The chain has TRBV6-5 and TRBJ1-2, with TRBD1 matching over 9 bases. Germline CDR1 reads MNHEY; CDR2 reads SVGAGI. J was trimmed by 7 bases and V by 11 bases; bases with no gene match: 11. The CDR3 runs to 13 residues. The CDR3, as DNA: TGTGCCGTACGTAAAACAGGGGGCCGTGGCTACACCTTC. The encoded protein is CAVRKTGGRGYTF.

This chain links TRBV9 with TRBJ1-2; D is undetermined. The CDR3 covers 13 residues. Per germline, CDR1 SGDLS and CDR2 YYNGEE. Trimming cost V 0 bases and J 3 bases, with 6 bases left between them. CDR3 sequence reads: CASSVETDYGYTF. CDR3 bases: TGTGCCAGCAGCGTAGAGACGGACTATGGCTACACCTTC. Supplemented by reference TRBV9 and TRBJ1-2, the full variable domain reads DSGVTQTPKHLITATGQRVTLRCSPRSGDLSVYWYQQSLDQGLQFLIQYYNGEERAKGNILERFSAQQFPDLHSELNLSSLELGDSALYFCASSVETDYGYTFGSGTRLTVV.

This clonotype appeared a single time. It may be a read error: a sequence one base away is much more abundant. The rearrangement links TRBV7-2 to TRBJ2-7, with D uncertain. Trimming stripped 1 base from V and 5 bases from J, with 6 bases between. Germline V lookup: CDR1 SGHTA, CDR2 FQGNSA. The length of the CDR3 is 12 residues. CDR3 DNA sequence: TGTGCCAGCAGCTTAGATAGGCACGAGCAGTACTTC. Translating it yields CASSLDRHEQYF.

The V call is TRBV25-1, the J call TRBJ2-5; 11 bases line up with TRBD1. The junction had 4 bases not matched to a gene; V was cut back by 6 bases and J by 4 bases. CDR1 MGHDK and CDR2 SYGVNS come from the germline V gene. The CDR3 covers 14 residues. CDR3 loop: CASRWTGGGETQYF. CDR3 bases: TGTGCCAGCAGATGGACAGGGGGCGGAGAGACCCAGTACTTC.

The chain carries TRBV5-1 and TRBJ2-1; 11 bases fit TRBD2. The CDR3 runs to 15 residues. Per the germline V gene, CDR1 is SGHRS and CDR2 is YFSETQ. V gave up 5 bases and J gave up 8 bases; unmatched junction bases: 9. DNA for the CDR3: TGCGCCAGCAGGTCGACTAGCGGGATATCGGATGAGCAGTTCTTC. Residues: CASRSTSGISDEQFF.

On this clonotype: Being one base from a much bigger clone, this may be a read error. V gene TRBV20-1 combines with J gene TRBJ1-4; no definite D call. Germline V gene sequence: CDR1 DFQATT, CDR2 SNEGSKA (reference sequence). This CDR3 spans 13 amino acids. The CDR3 sequence: CSTRPPGSEKLFF. The CDR3 coding sequence is TGCAGTACTAGACCTCCCGGGAGCGAAAAACTGTTTTTT.

Details on this clonotype: This could be a read error, since a much larger clone is one nucleotide away. This chain joins TRBV29-1 and TRBJ2-4; unclear D gene. This CDR3 contains 13 residues. Germline V gene lookup returns CDR1 SQVTM and CDR2 ANQGSEA. The germline V and J ends were trimmed by 6 bases and 0 bases, with 9 bases remaining between them. The CDR3 loop is CSVCTLAKNIQYF. The DNA for the CDR3 is TGCAGCGTATGTACTCTAGCCAAAAACATTCAGTACTTC.

This clonotype has just one count. The chain is built from TRBV4-3 and TRBJ2-1, with D tentatively TRBD2 (6 bases). The end of the DNA fits TRBJ2-7 better, so the J call may be wrong. Germline V gene lookup returns CDR1 LGHNA and CDR2 YSLEER. The CDR3 totals 16 residues. As DNA, the CDR3 is TGCGCCAGCAGCCAAGACCGGGACTGGCACTACAATGAGCAGTACTTC. It specifies CASSQDRDWHYNEQYF.

In its sample, this clonotype was seen a few times. V and J are TRBV5-1 and TRBJ2-7; 7 nucleotides agree with TRBD1. The CDR3 runs 16 residues. Trimming at V came to 4 bases and at J to 0 bases, leaving 10 bases not matched to a gene. Per the germline V gene, CDR1 is SGHRS and CDR2 is YFSETQ. CDR3 protein: CASSHGPGQTSYEQYF. In DNA form, the CDR3 reads TGCGCCAGCAGCCATGGTCCGGGACAGACCTCCTACGAGCAGTACTTC.

This clonotype turned up a few times. The rearrangement uses TRBV7-3 and TRBJ2-5; D perhaps matches TRBD2 (5 bases). The CDR3 covers 14 residues. Germline V lookup: CDR1 SGHTA, CDR2 FQGTGA. Trimming removed 5 bases at V and 13 bases at J, with 23 bases between. The CDR3 region is CASSPTGIAGVLYF. The CDR3 DNA sequence: TGTGCCAGCAGCCCGACGGGGATTGCGGGTGTCCTGTACTTC.

J is TRBJ2-3 and V is TRBV7-2; D call uncertain. There are 12 residues in the CDR3. Trimming took off 3 bases at V and 6 bases at J, with 7 bases between the two ends. CDR1 SGHTA and CDR2 FQGNSA come from the germline V gene. The CDR3 DNA follows: TGTGCCAGCAGCTTTCCTCGGGATACGCAGTATTTT. It yields the protein CASSFPRDTQYF.

The V gene is TRBV6-2 or TRBV6-3, the J gene TRBJ2-1; the match to TRBD2 covers 14 bases. TRBJ2-7 explains the end of the DNA better; the J call may be wrong. The CDR3 covers 19 residues. Germline V CDR1 and CDR2: MNHEY, SVGEGT. The DNA for the CDR3 is TGTGCCAGCAGTTATGGTCGACTAGCGGGAGGGCCCCCATACAATGAGCAGTACTTC. The encoded protein is CASSYGRLAGGPPYNEQYF.

This clonotype was counted between two and nine times. This sequence joins TRBV27 and TRBJ2-1; TRBD2 matches at 13 bases. Germline V CDR1 and CDR2: MNHEY, SMNVEV (reference sequence). There are 18 residues in the CDR3. J lost 7 bases, V lost 6 bases, and 15 bases had no gene match. The CDR3 DNA reads TGTGCCAGCAGCAAACTAGCGGGAGGGCCCGCTGTCCAGAATGAGCAGTTCTTC. Translated, it gives CASSKLAGGPAVQNEQFF.